This paragraph reports one T cell receptor beta chain. The sample belongs to a study of cytomegalovirus exposure and HLA in healthy donors. Germline trimming cut 6 bases from V and 1 base from J; bases unmatched to any gene: 3. The germline CDR1 and CDR2 sequences are SGHVT and SQSDAQ. This CDR3 comprises 15 residues. Repertoires were generated with immunoSEQ multiplex PCR, while TCRdb's copy carries only in-frame clones and drops some. The sample carries about 69,000 clones, roughly 95% recorded once. The source of this sequence is a woman between 18 and 30 years old in good health and CMV-seropositive. The sequenced sample consisted of PBMCs. This chain uses TRBV7-4 with TRBJ2-3; 11 positions match TRBD2. The CDR3 loop reads CASRLAGVCTDTQYF. The CDR3 nucleotides are TGTGCCAGCAGACTAGCGGGAGTTTGCACAGATACGCAGTATTTT.